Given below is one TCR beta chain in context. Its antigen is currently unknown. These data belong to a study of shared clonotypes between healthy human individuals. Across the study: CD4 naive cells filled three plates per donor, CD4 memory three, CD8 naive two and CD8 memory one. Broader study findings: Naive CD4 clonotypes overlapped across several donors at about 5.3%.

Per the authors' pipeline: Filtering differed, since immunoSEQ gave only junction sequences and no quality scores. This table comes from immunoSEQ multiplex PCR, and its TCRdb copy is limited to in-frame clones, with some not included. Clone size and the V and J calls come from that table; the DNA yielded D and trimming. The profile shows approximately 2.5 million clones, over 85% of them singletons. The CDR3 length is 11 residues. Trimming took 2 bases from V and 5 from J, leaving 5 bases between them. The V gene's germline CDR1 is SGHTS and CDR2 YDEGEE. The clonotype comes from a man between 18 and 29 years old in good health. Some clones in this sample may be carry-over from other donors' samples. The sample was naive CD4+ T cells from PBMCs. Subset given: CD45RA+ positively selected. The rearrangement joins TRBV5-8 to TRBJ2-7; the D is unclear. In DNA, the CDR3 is TGTGCCAGCAGCTTTTTCCACGAGCAGTACTTC. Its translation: CASSFFHEQYF. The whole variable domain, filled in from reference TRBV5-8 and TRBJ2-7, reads EAGVTQSPTHLIKTRGQQATLRCSPISGHTSVYWYQQALGLGLQFLLWYDEGEERNRGNFPPRFSGRQFPNYSSELNVNALELEDSALYLCASSFFHEQYFGPGTRLTVT.